This T cell receptor (beta chain) is from a study of blood T cell repertoires in COVID-19. This clone has a handful of counts. The data were produced by immunoSEQ multiplex PCR, yet TCRdb's version contains in-frame clones alone and is incomplete. This sample has approximately 110,000 clones, with about 85% found just once. Germline lookup yields CDR1 MNHEY and CDR2 SVGEGT. V lost 5 bases to trimming and J lost 6 bases; unmatched junction nucleotides: 8. This CDR3 spans 16 amino acids. The gene calls are TRBV6-2 or TRBV6-3 and TRBJ2-2; 11 positions match TRBD2. The sequencing sample was made of peripheral blood. The receptor comes from a man aged 40-55 years with acute or convalescent COVID-19. The chain's CDR3 is CASSREVSGRAGELFF. CDR3 bases: TGTGCCAGCAGTCGCGAGGTTAGCGGGAGGGCCGGGGAGCTGTTTTTT.